This TCR delta chain appears in the sequencing data of a study of Vδ1+ human thymocytes. Concerning this clone: Antigen: not known.

Extracted RNA was reverse transcribed into cDNA. The CDR3 regions were amplified by multiplex PCR from V-gene primers to a constant-region primer. TCRdb reanalysed the multiplex PCR reads via CATT. This table holds about 75,000 delta-chain clones, about 38% found once. Thymocytes were sorted as CD3+ TCRVdelta1+ TCRVdelta2- after alphabeta T cell depletion. Study-wide findings and caveats: In the thymus, TRG and TRD repertoires looked highly polyclonal with Gaussian CDR3 lengths.

V lost 9 bases and J lost 3; bases outside the gene matches: 26. CDR1 GEAIGNYY and CDR2 EKD come from the germline V gene. This CDR3 spans 19 amino acids. The clonotype comes from a boy younger than two who had congenital heart surgery. The chain combines TRDV2 with TRDJ1; 8 nucleotides agree with TRDD3. Sequenced input: Vdelta1+ gamma-delta thymocytes from the thymus. The subset: FACS-sorted CD3+ TCRalphabeta- TCRVdelta1+ TCRVdelta2- thymocytes. The CDR3, as DNA: TGTGCCACCGACTCACCGCGGTGGGGGATCGGGTGGTGCGCCGATAAACTCATCTTT. It specifies CATDSPRWGIGWCADKLIF.